This T cell receptor (beta chain) was identified in a study of tumor T cells in aggressive B-cell lymphoma. The germline V and J ends were trimmed by 3 bases and 0 bases, with 12 bases remaining between them. The CDR3 totals 15 residues. The germline gives CDR1 SGDLS, CDR2 YYNGEE. Libraries were prepared by immunoSEQ multiplex PCR; TCRdb keeps only in-frame clonotypes and omits some of them. The sample contains 2,000 to 2,500 clones, 85% to 95% of which appear only once. The sequenced material came from tumor tissue. The clonotype originates from an adult with diffuse large B cell lymphoma. The V and J genes are TRBV9 and TRBJ2-5, with a weak D call TRBD1 (6 bases). CDR3 DNA sequence: TGTGCCAGCAGCGCAGGGGTTAGGTACCAAGAGACCCAGTACTTC. This codes for CASSAGVRYQETQYF.